This T cell receptor beta chain was observed in a study of T cells in Graves' hyperthyroidism and ophthalmopathy. The table lists this clonotype with a few counts. Per the germline V gene, CDR1 is WNHNN and CDR2 is SYGVQD (reference sequence). There are 10 residues in the CDR3. V was cut by 4 bases and J by 9 bases, with 6 bases left in between. Amplification of TCR beta CDR3 regions was performed using RNA transcripts as template. The HTBI primer set served for first-round RT-PCR of the TCR CDR3. MiXCR was run by TCRdb on the multiplex PCR reads, yielding one entry per CDR3 protein. The sample consists of more than 500,000 distinct CDR3 sequences, roughly 15% of them appearing once. The diagnoses drew upon clinical symptoms, serum thyroxine and TRAb, thyroid ultrasound and orbital computed tomography.

This receptor was identified in a woman aged 25-40 years with Graves' ophthalmopathy. The rearrangement uses TRBV10-1 and TRBJ2-5; D remains ambiguous. The specimen was blood. The CDR3 loop reads CASSGKAQYF. DNA of the CDR3: TGCGCCAGCAGTGGTAAGGCCCAGTACTTC.